These 24 T cell receptor beta chains were all obtained from the same sample, sequenced in a study of cytotoxic CD8 clonotypes in ibrutinib-treated CLL. Clones were sequenced by immunoSEQ multiplex PCR, and TCRdb holds only the in-frame ones, with some missing. The sample shows 75,000 to 80,000 clones, 83% of them seen only once. The sample here was PBMCs, taken after 24 months of ibrutinib treatment. Receptors were obtained from a human donor with chronic lymphocytic leukemia.

This rearrangement joins TRBV5-4 to TRBJ2-2; either TRBD1 or TRBD2 may supply D (5 bases each). The CDR3 consists of 13 residues. The V gene lost 4 bases and the J gene lost 6 bases, with 10 bases spanning the gap. Germline CDR1 and CDR2: SGHNT and YYREEE (reference sequence). CDR3 amino acids: CASSAQGPGELFF. The CDR3 DNA follows: TGTGCCAGCAGCGCCCAGGGACCCGGGGAGCTGTTTTTT.

This clone was counted once. The rearrangement links TRBV6-6 to TRBJ1-5; possibly TRBD1 for D (5 bases). V dropped 2 bases and J dropped 1 base, with 9 bases sitting between them. Per the germline V gene, CDR1 is MNHNY and CDR2 is SVGAGI (reference sequence). The CDR3 length is 15 residues. CDR3 sequence: CASSYMGGSNQPQHF. The CDR3 DNA reads as TGTGCCAGCAGTTACATGGGGGGGAGCAATCAGCCCCAGCATTTT.

The genes are TRBV5-1 and TRBJ1-1; D is ambiguous. V lost 2 bases, J lost 0 bases, and 11 bases lay in between. CDR3 length: 15 residues. Germline values: CDR1 SGHRS, CDR2 YFSETQ. CDR3 in amino acids: CASSFSPLMNTEAFF. CDR3 sequence (DNA): TGCGCCAGCAGCTTTTCCCCTCTTATGAACACTGAAGCTTTCTTT. Using reference TRBV5-1 and TRBJ1-1 for the parts outside the CDR3, the full variable domain is KAGVTQTPRYLIKTRGQQVTLSCSPISGHRSVSWYQQTPGQGLQFLFEYFSETQRNKGNFPGRFSGRQFSNSRSEMNVSTLELGDSALYLCASSFSPLMNTEAFFGQGTRLTVV.

The V and J genes are TRBV7-9 and TRBJ2-1, with 8 nucleotides matching TRBD1. Per germline, CDR1 SEHNR and CDR2 FQNEAQ (reference sequence). The CDR3 is made up of 15 amino acids. After removal of 4 bases from V and 2 bases from J, the junction contained 4 bases not matched to a gene. DNA for the CDR3: TGTGCCAGCAGCTCTGGACAGGGACCCTACAATGAGCAGTTCTTC. It codes for CASSSGQGPYNEQFF.

This clone was seen a few times. The CDR3 here is CASSIAGVTEQFF. The DNA of the CDR3 is TGTGCCAGCTCAATAGCGGGAGTTACTGAGCAGTTCTTC. The rearrangement uses TRBV7-3 and TRBJ2-1, with 9 bases aligning to TRBD2. The CDR3 loop spans 13 amino acids. Germline CDR1 reads SGHTA; CDR2 reads FQGTGA. Trimming removed 8 bases from V and 9 bases from J; junction bases left unmatched: 8.

The gene calls are TRBV2 and TRBJ2-5; D perhaps matches TRBD1 (5 bases). The CDR3 has 12 amino acids. Trimming took 9 bases from V and 2 from J, leaving 10 bases between them. CDR1 and CDR2 from the germline V gene are SNHLY and FYNNEI. CDR3 protein: CARGASQETQYF. CDR3 nucleotide sequence: TGTGCCAGAGGGGCCTCTCAAGAGACCCAGTACTTC. Filled out from reference TRBV2 and TRBJ2-5, the complete variable domain reads EPEVTQTPSHQVTQMGQEVILRCVPISNHLYFYWYRQILGQKVEFLVSFYNNEISEKSEIFDDQFSVERPDGSNFTLKIRSTKLEDSAMYFCARGASQETQYFGPGTRLLVL.

This clone was detected once. The chain joins TRBV19 to TRBJ2-2; 8 positions agree with TRBD1. The germline CDR1 and CDR2 sequences are LNHDA and SQIVND (reference sequence). The trim removed 9 bases at V and 5 bases at J, leaving 11 bases unmatched. This CDR3 comprises 15 residues. The CDR3 DNA sequence: TGTGCCAGCGCCAGGGGGCGCGGATCGACCGGGGAGCTGTTTTTT. It translates to CASARGRGSTGELFF.

The J gene is TRBJ2-1, the V gene TRBV7-9; D ambiguous. The germline V and J ends were trimmed by 2 bases and 8 bases, with 7 bases remaining between them. Looked up from germline, CDR1 is SEHNR and CDR2 is FQNEAQ (reference sequence). The CDR3 covers 12 residues. The CDR3 DNA sequence: TGTGCCAGCAGCTTAAGACTGGATGAGCAGTTCTTC. Translated: CASSLRLDEQFF.

The chain employs TRBV6-4 and TRBJ2-1; 9 bases match TRBD2. Germline loops: CDR1 MRHNA, CDR2 SNTAGT. J gave up 5 bases and V 1 base, and 12 bases lay outside the gene matches. CDR3 size: 18 residues. The CDR3, as DNA: TGTGCCAGCAGTGACTGGTGGGTAGCGGGAGAGGGGGACAATGAGCAGTTCTTC. Its translation: CASSDWWVAGEGDNEQFF.

This chain connects TRBV6-5 to TRBJ1-4, with D maybe TRBD1 (5 bases). In germline, CDR1 is MNHEY, CDR2 SVGAGI. The CDR3 extends over 14 amino acids. Trimming left V 5 bases short and J 10 bases short, with 17 bases between. The CDR3 DNA sequence: TGTGCCAGCAGTCTTCCCCGGGATCAGGGAAAACTGTTTTTT. This sequence encodes CASSLPRDQGKLFF.

The chain couples TRBV2 to TRBJ2-2; TRBD1 agrees at 7 bases. Germline loops: CDR1 SNHLY, CDR2 FYNNEI. The CDR3 contains 15 residues. V was clipped by 2 bases and J by 0 bases; unmatched bases: 0. CDR3 in DNA: TGTGCCAGCAGTGAACAGGGGGCGAACACCGGGGAGCTGTTTTTT. Its translation is CASSEQGANTGELFF.

The chain has TRBV6-1 and TRBJ1-4; D remains ambiguous. The CDR3 is 13 amino acids. The V and J ends lost 4 bases and 10 bases respectively, with 13 bases between them. Germline values: CDR1 MNHNS, CDR2 SASEGT. CDR3 bases: TGTGCCAGCAGTGGCGCCGCGGGCGGAAAACTGTTTTTT. This gives the protein CASSGAAGGKLFF.

The V and J genes are TRBV7-9 and TRBJ2-7, with TRBD2 as a possible D gene (6 bases). This CDR3 region has 16 residues. V was trimmed by 1 base and J by 4 bases, leaving 17 bases between them. From germline, CDR1 is SEHNR and CDR2 FQNEAQ (reference sequence). The CDR3 region is CASSLGSSADHYEQYF. CDR3 coding DNA: TGTGCCAGCAGCTTAGGATCTAGCGCGGACCATTACGAGCAGTACTTC. The variable domain in full, completed from reference TRBV7-9 and TRBJ2-7, reads DTGVSQNPRHKITKRGQNVTFRCDPISEHNRLYWYRQTLGQGPEFLTYFQNEAQLEKSRLLSDRFSAERPKGSFSTLEIQRTEQGDSAMYLCASSLGSSADHYEQYFGPGTRLTVT.

The chain uses TRBV10-3 and TRBJ2-2, with D possibly matching TRBD2 (5 bases). In germline, CDR1 is ENHRY, CDR2 SYGVKD. The CDR3 has 13 amino acids. The ends were cut back, 7 bases at V and 5 bases at J, with 11 bases in the middle. For the CDR3, the DNA is TGTGCCATCAACGGGATGGATACCGGGGAGCTGTTTTTT. Protein: CAINGMDTGELFF.

The V call is TRBV19, the J call TRBJ1-2; the D is unclear. From germline, CDR1 is LNHDA and CDR2 SQIVND (reference sequence). The CDR3 covers 15 residues. Trimming left V 5 bases short and J 0 bases short, with 13 bases between. Here the CDR3 reads CASSLGMYTNYGYTF. The CDR3 DNA sequence: TGTGCCAGTAGTCTGGGGATGTATACTAACTATGGCTACACCTTC.

J is TRBJ2-5 and V is TRBV19; no definite D call. CDR1 is LNHDA, CDR2 SQIVND, per germline (reference sequence). The CDR3 is 15 residues long. The V end was cut by 5 bases, the J end by 1 base, with 14 bases between. The CDR3 coding sequence is TGTGCCAGTAGTTCCCAGTTGGGCCTCCAAGAGACCCAGTACTTC. Translation: CASSSQLGLQETQYF.

The genes are TRBV5-4 and TRBJ1-2; the D gene is possibly TRBD1 (6 bases). This CDR3 has 15 residues. The germline gives CDR1 SGHNT, CDR2 YYREEE (reference sequence). Trimming took off 6 bases at V and 7 bases at J, with 22 bases between the two ends. The CDR3 DNA is TGTGCCAGCACCGAGCAACGGGGACAATTAGGTGGCTACACCTTC. Translated: CASTEQRGQLGGYTF.

The rearrangement uses TRBV5-1 and TRBJ2-1, with D tentatively TRBD2 (6 bases). Per the germline V gene, CDR1 is SGHRS and CDR2 is YFSETQ. The V and J ends lost 5 bases and 4 bases respectively, with 25 bases between them. The CDR3 sequence is 18 residues long. Here the CDR3 reads CASSRSPNSGRVYNEQFF. The CDR3, as DNA: TGCGCCAGCAGTCGGAGCCCAAATAGCGGAAGGGTTTACAATGAGCAGTTCTTC.

The chain couples TRBV9 to TRBJ2-2; D is tentatively TRBD1 or TRBD2 (6 bases each). Germline V gene lookup returns CDR1 SGDLS and CDR2 YYNGEE. Trimming removed 4 bases at V and 6 bases at J, with 22 bases between. The CDR3 is made up of 17 amino acids. This CDR3 reads CASSPRASSGGAGELFF. CDR3 in DNA: TGTGCCAGCAGCCCTCGGGCCTCCTCCGGGGGCGCCGGGGAGCTGTTTTTT.

The chain has TRBV28 and TRBJ2-3; a weak D match, TRBD1 (6 bases). CDR1 and CDR2 from the germline V gene are MDHEN and SYDVKM. The V gene lost 5 bases and the J gene lost 3 bases, with 15 bases spanning the gap. The CDR3 extends over 15 amino acids. Written as DNA, the CDR3 is TGTGCCAGCAGTCATCCAGGGGACCCTACAGATACGCAGTATTTT. Translating it yields CASSHPGDPTDTQYF.

CDR3 residues: CATSRGGKLFF. The CDR3 DNA reads TGTGCCACCAGCAGAGGAGGAAAACTGTTTTTT. The V and J genes are TRBV15 and TRBJ1-4; D remains ambiguous. Germline-derived CDR1 and CDR2 are LNHNV and YYDKDF (reference sequence). CDR3 length: 11 amino acids. V lost 1 base and J lost 10, with 4 bases in between.

V gene TRBV20-1 combines with J gene TRBJ2-5, with no clear D. The CDR3 has 11 amino acids. The germline V and J ends were trimmed by 6 bases and 2 bases, with 7 bases remaining between them. CDR1 and CDR2 (germline): DFQATT, SNEGSKA (reference sequence). This CDR3 reads CSAGLQETQYF. The DNA of the CDR3 is TGCAGTGCAGGGCTACAAGAGACCCAGTACTTC.

The chain couples TRBV7-6 to TRBJ2-1; 7 bases line up with TRBD1. Germline loops: CDR1 SGHVS, CDR2 FNYEAQ. This CDR3 has 18 amino acids. Unmatched junction bases numbered 23, after V lost 9 bases and J lost 6 bases. The CDR3: CARTPRMSRDSPLNEQFF. DNA for the CDR3: TGTGCCAGGACCCCTAGGATGAGCCGGGACAGCCCCCTCAATGAGCAGTTCTTC.

This chain joins TRBV5-1 and TRBJ2-5; 10 positions agree with TRBD2. The CDR3 is 16 amino acids. V dropped 4 bases and J dropped 5; count of bases not matched to a gene: 11. CDR1 is SGHRS and CDR2 is YFSETQ in the germline V gene. The DNA of the CDR3 is TGCGCCAGCAGCCCGGGGACTAGCGATAGGGGGGAGACCCAGTACTTC. This translates into CASSPGTSDRGETQYF.